The 13 T cell receptor beta chains in this list originate from one sample, sequenced in a study of response to subunit inactivated influenza vaccine. TCRdb recomputed calls from the RT-PCR reads with MiXCR, one row per CDR3 protein. The table includes more than 450,000 distinct CDR3 sequences, 7.6% detected once. The sample here was PBMCs from blood, taken around 25 months after vaccination. The receptors originated from a man aged 50 to 69 who received an inactivated influenza vaccine.

The V and J genes are TRBV3-1 and TRBJ2-4; 11 bases match TRBD2. Germline lookup yields CDR1 LGHDT and CDR2 YNNKEL (reference sequence). J gave up 4 bases and V 3 bases, and 5 bases lay outside the gene matches. The CDR3 runs to 16 residues. CDR3 DNA sequence: TGTGCCAGCAGCCAGGCAACTAGCGGGGGTAAAAACATTCAGTACTTC. Amino acid sequence: CASSQATSGGKNIQYF.

This clonotype was seen more than once but under ten times. This sequence joins TRBV4-2 and TRBJ2-7, with D perhaps matching TRBD1 or TRBD2 (5 bases each). V dropped 0 bases and J dropped 9 bases, with 18 bases sitting between them. The CDR3 is 15 residues long. Germline V gene lookup returns CDR1 LGHNA and CDR2 YNFKEQ. CDR3 in DNA: TGTGCCAGCAGCCAAGACGGGGACCCCCAAACGGGGCAGTACTTC. It specifies CASSQDGDPQTGQYF.

V gene TRBV7-9 combines with J gene TRBJ2-5; the D gene is possibly TRBD1 (5 bases). Per the germline V gene, CDR1 is SEHNR and CDR2 is FQNEAQ (reference sequence). The CDR3 is made up of 14 amino acids. V lost 5 bases and J lost 4, with 14 bases in between. This chain's CDR3 is CASSRAGWGETQYF. In DNA form, the CDR3 reads TGTGCCAGCAGCAGAGCAGGGTGGGGAGAGACCCAGTACTTC.

There are a few counts of this clonotype. The chain carries TRBV20-1 and TRBJ2-3, with no clear D. The CDR3 totals 14 residues. Germline CDR1 DFQATT, CDR2 SNEGSKA (reference sequence). The V and J ends lost 6 bases and 0 bases respectively, with 13 bases between them. CDR3 in amino acids: CSAPRTLSTDTQYF. The CDR3 DNA reads TGCAGTGCCCCCAGAACCCTTAGCACAGATACGCAGTATTTT.

The rearrangement links TRBV7-2 to TRBJ2-7; D assignment may be TRBD1 or TRBD2 (6 bases each). CDR3 length: 14 residues. V was trimmed by 2 bases and J by 7 bases, leaving 15 bases between them. Germline V gene data show CDR1 as SGHTA and CDR2 as FQGNSA. CDR3 nucleotide sequence: TGTGCCAGCAGCTTACACAGGGCCGCGGGAGAGCAGTACTTC. Protein sequence: CASSLHRAAGEQYF.

This clonotype has at least ten counts. The rearrangement uses TRBV10-1 and TRBJ1-2, with D uncertain. In germline, CDR1 is WNHNN, CDR2 SYGVQD (reference sequence). CDR3 size: 13 residues. V lost 5 bases and J lost 2, with 9 bases in between. The CDR3 loop reads CASSMTLNYGYTF. The CDR3 DNA is TGCGCCAGCAGTATGACACTGAACTATGGCTACACCTTC.

This clonotype was recorded at least ten times. The V gene is TRBV11-2, the J gene TRBJ2-5, with TRBD1 matching 11 bases. Germline CDR1 reads SGHAT; CDR2 reads FQNNGV. CDR3 length: 17 residues. J gave up 5 bases and V 1 base, and 9 bases lay outside the gene matches. DNA of the CDR3: TGTGCCAGCAGCTTAGGGACAGGGGGCTCCCGGAAGGAGACCCAGTACTTC. This codes for CASSLGTGGSRKETQYF.

This clonotype has just a few counts. J is TRBJ2-7 and V is TRBV20-1, with 9 bases identical to TRBD2. CDR1 DFQATT and CDR2 SNEGSKA come from the germline V gene (reference sequence). V was clipped by 0 bases and J by 7 bases; unmatched bases: 13. The CDR3 has 16 residues. The CDR3 DNA is TGCAGTGCTAGAGATGAGAGGCGCGGGAGGGCGTTTGAGCAGTACTTC. Translation gives CSARDERRGRAFEQYF.

The chain employs TRBV7-2 and TRBJ2-5; TRBD1 might be the D (6 bases). Germline V gene sequence: CDR1 SGHTA, CDR2 FQGNSA. This CDR3 comprises 13 residues. Trimming removed 5 bases at V and 5 bases at J, with 12 bases between. In DNA, the CDR3 is TGTGCCAGCAGCCGCGACAGGACGGAGACCCAGTACTTC. Translating it yields CASSRDRTETQYF.

This clonotype was seen a few times. This chain links TRBV6-1 with TRBJ1-2; D gene ambiguous. This CDR3 contains 12 residues. Trimming left V 2 bases short and J 7 bases short, with 8 bases between. CDR1 and CDR2 from the germline V gene are MNHNS and SASEGT. As DNA, the CDR3 is TGTGCCAGCAGTGAACCGGCTGGTGGCTACACCTTC. Translation gives CASSEPAGGYTF.

The J gene is TRBJ2-3, the V gene TRBV5-5; D gene unclear. Germline-derived CDR1 and CDR2 are SGHKS and YYEKEE (reference sequence). This CDR3 region has 16 residues. V shed 1 base and J shed 0 bases, with 12 bases lying between them. The CDR3 loop is CASSLLQFQSTDTQYF. The CDR3 DNA reads TGTGCCAGCAGCTTGTTGCAGTTCCAGAGCACAGATACGCAGTATTTT.

V and J are TRBV20-1 and TRBJ2-5, with D perhaps matching TRBD2 (5 bases). This CDR3 has 12 amino acids. Per the germline V gene, CDR1 is DFQATT and CDR2 is SNEGSKA (reference sequence). V was clipped by 0 bases and J by 4 bases, with 6 bases between them. The CDR3 DNA reads TGCAGTGCTAGAGACGGAGGAGAGACCCAGTACTTC. Protein: CSARDGGETQYF.

This clonotype has at least ten counts. V is TRBV10-3 and J is TRBJ2-1; unclear D gene. Trimming removed 0 bases from V and 0 bases from J, with 12 bases in between. The germline gives CDR1 ENHRY, CDR2 SYGVKD. This CDR3 spans 17 amino acids. DNA of the CDR3: TGTGCCATCAGTGAGTCAAGGCAGTGGAGCTCCTACAATGAGCAGTTCTTC. Translated, it gives CAISESRQWSSYNEQFF.